These T cell receptor beta chains were read from a single sample in a study of cytomegalovirus exposure and HLA in healthy donors. Profiling relied on immunoSEQ multiplex PCR, and the TCRdb table lists in-frame clones only, not all of them. The data show 150,000 to 200,000 clones, approximately 88% seen once. Specimen: PBMCs. All receptors derive from a young woman in good health and CMV-seronegative. CDR3s include the opening cysteine and the closing phenylalanine or tryptophan. The order of the fields is J gene, D gene, V gene, clone size, CDR3 DNA, CDR3 protein. A D gene is named only where the DNA matches it firmly. Clone size is given for some rows only: seen once, a few or many times, or a class if the clone is expanded.

>TRBJ1-4|NA|TRBV19|NA
TGTGCCAGTAGTATGGGGGGAACAACTAATGAAAAACTGTTTTTT
CASSMGGTTNEKLFF
>TRBJ2-2|NA|TRBV5-1|once
TGCGCCAGCACCTCAACTATGACAGGATCCTTCATCGGGGAGCTGTTTTTT
CASTSTMTGSFIGELFF
>TRBJ2-2|TRBD1|TRBV5-1|NA
TGCGCCAGCAGCCGGACAGGGTCTGGGGAGCTGTTTTTT
CASSRTGSGELFF
>TRBJ2-4|NA|TRBV25-1|NA
TGTGCCAGCAGTGAATACCCAAACGAAAACAGTCAGTACTTC
CASSEYPNENSQYF
>TRBJ2-4|NA|TRBV11-1|NA
TGTGCCAGCAGCTTAGTGGCGGATGACAAAAACATTCAGTACTTC
CASSLVADDKNIQYF
>TRBJ2-7|NA|TRBV2|NA
TGTGCCAGCAGTGGGGGGGACTCCTACGAGCAGTACTTC
CASSGGDSYEQYF
>TRBJ2-7|NA|TRBV2|NA
TGTGCCAGCGGAGACGGGTTCTACGAGCAGTACTTC
CASGDGFYEQYF
>TRBJ2-3|NA|TRBV19|NA
TGTGCCAGTAGTATCGGGGATGTAGTCACAGATACGCAGTATTTT
CASSIGDVVTDTQYF
>TRBJ1-2|NA|TRBV28|NA
TGTGCCAGCAGCTTTTCGGGGATTTATGGCTACACCTTC
CASSFSGIYGYTF
>TRBJ1-1|NA|TRBV6-1|once
TGTGCCAGCGTGGAGTTGAACACTGAAGCTTTCTTT
CASVELNTEAFF
>TRBJ2-1|NA|TRBV2|NA
TGTGCCAGCAGTGAAGCGCGACAGCTACTGAATGAGCAGTTCTTC
CASSEARQLLNEQFF
>TRBJ1-4|NA|TRBV18|NA
TGTGCCAGCTCACAGGACAGTAATGAAAAACTGTTTTTT
CASSQDSNEKLFF
>TRBJ2-7|TRBD2|TRBV5-4|few
TGTGCCAGCAGCTTCGCGGGGGGGACGCCTTACGAGCAGTACTTC
CASSFAGGTPYEQYF